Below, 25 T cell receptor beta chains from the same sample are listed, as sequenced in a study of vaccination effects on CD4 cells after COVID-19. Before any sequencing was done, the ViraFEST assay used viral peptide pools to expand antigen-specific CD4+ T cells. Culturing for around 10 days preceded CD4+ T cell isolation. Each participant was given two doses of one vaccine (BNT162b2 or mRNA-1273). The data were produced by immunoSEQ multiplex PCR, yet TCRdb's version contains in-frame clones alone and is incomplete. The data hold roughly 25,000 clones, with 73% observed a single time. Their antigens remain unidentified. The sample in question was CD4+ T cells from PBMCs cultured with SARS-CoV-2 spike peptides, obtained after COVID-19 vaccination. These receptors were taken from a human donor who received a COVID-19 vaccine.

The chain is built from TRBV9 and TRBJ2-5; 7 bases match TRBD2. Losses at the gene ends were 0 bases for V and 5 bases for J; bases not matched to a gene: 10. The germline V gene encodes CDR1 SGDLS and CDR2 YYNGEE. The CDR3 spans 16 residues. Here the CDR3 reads CASSVGGRAMVETQYF. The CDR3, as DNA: TGTGCCAGCAGCGTAGGGGGGAGGGCCATGGTCGAGACCCAGTACTTC. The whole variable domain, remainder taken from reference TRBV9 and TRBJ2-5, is DSGVTQTPKHLITATGQRVTLRCSPRSGDLSVYWYQQSLDQGLQFLIQYYNGEERAKGNILERFSAQQFPDLHSELNLSSLELGDSALYFCASSVGGRAMVETQYFGPGTRLLVL.

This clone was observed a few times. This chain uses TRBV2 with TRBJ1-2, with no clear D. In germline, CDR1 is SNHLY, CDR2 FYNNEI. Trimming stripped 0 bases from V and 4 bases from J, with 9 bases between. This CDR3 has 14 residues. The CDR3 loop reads CASSEARTGYGYTF. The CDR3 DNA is TGTGCCAGCAGTGAAGCGCGGACCGGCTATGGCTACACCTTC.

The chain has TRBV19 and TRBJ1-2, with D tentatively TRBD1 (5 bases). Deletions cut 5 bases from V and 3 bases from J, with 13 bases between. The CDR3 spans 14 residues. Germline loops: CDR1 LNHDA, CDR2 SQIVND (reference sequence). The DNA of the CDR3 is TGTGCCAGTAGTTCTGGCAGGGTTGACTATGGCTACACCTTC. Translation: CASSSGRVDYGYTF.

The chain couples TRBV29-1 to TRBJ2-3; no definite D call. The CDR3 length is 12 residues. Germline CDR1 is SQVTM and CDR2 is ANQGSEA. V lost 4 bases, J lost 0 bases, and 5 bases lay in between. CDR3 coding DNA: TGCAGCGTTGGATTGAGCACAGATACGCAGTATTTT. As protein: CSVGLSTDTQYF.

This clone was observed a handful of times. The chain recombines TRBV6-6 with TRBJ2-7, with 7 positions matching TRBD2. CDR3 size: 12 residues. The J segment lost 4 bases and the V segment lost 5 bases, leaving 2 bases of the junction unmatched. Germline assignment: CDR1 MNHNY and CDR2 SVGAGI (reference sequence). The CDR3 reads CASSPAGYEQYF. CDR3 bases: TGTGCCAGCAGTCCAGCGGGATACGAGCAGTACTTC.

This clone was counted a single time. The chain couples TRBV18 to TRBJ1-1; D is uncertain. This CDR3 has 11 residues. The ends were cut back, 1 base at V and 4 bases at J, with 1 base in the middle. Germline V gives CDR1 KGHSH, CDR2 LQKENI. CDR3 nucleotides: TGTGCCAGCTCACCACGCACTGAAGCTTTCTTT. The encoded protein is CASSPRTEAFF.

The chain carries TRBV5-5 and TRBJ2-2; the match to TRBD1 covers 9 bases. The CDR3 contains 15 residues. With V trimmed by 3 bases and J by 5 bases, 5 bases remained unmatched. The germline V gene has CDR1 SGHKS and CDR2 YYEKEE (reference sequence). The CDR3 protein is CASSSEGTGTGELFF. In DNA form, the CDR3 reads TGTGCCAGCAGCTCGGAGGGGACAGGGACCGGGGAGCTGTTTTTT.

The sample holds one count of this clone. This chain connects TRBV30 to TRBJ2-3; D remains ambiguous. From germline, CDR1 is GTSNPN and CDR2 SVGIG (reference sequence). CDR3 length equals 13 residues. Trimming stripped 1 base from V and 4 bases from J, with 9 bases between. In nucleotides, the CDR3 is TGTGCCTGGAGTGACTCAGGTCCAGATACGCAGTATTTT. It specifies CAWSDSGPDTQYF.

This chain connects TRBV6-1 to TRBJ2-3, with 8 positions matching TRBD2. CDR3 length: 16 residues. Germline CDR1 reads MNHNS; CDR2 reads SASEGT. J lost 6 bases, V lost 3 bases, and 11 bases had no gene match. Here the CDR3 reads CASSERRSGSPDTQYF. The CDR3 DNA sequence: TGTGCCAGCAGTGAGCGTCGCAGCGGGAGTCCGGATACGCAGTATTTT.

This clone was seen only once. CDR3 nucleotides: TGTGCCAGCTCACTTTCGAAGGCTGGCTACACCTTC. This gives the protein CASSLSKAGYTF. The genes are TRBV18 and TRBJ1-2; D is undetermined. The CDR3 extends over 12 amino acids. Germline lookup yields CDR1 KGHSH and CDR2 LQKENI. The ends were cut back, 4 bases at V and 7 bases at J, with 10 bases in the middle.

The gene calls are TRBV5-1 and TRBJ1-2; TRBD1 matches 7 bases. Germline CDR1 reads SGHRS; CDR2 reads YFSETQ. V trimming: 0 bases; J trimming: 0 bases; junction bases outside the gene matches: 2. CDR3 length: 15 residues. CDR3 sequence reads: CASSLEGQSNYGYTF. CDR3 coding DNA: TGCGCCAGCAGCTTGGAGGGACAGTCTAACTATGGCTACACCTTC. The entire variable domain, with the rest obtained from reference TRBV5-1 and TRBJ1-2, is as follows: KAGVTQTPRYLIKTRGQQVTLSCSPISGHRSVSWYQQTPGQGLQFLFEYFSETQRNKGNFPGRFSGRQFSNSRSEMNVSTLELGDSALYLCASSLEGQSNYGYTFGSGTRLTVV.

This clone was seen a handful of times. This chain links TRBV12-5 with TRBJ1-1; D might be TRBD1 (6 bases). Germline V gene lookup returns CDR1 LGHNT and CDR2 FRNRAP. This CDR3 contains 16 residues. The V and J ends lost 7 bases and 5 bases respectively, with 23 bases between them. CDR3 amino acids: CASALGTPGLGTEAFF. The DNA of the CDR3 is TGTGCTAGTGCCCTTGGGACACCCGGGTTAGGTACTGAAGCTTTCTTT.

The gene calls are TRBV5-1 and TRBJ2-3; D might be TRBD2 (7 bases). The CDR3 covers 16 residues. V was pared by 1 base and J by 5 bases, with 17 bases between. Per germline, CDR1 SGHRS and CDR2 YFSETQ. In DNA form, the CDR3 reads TGCGCCAGCAGCTTGAGGGGGGGCGCGAATGGAGATACGCAGTATTTT. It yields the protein CASSLRGGANGDTQYF.

CDR3 bases: TGCGCCAGCAGTGCCCGCGGGGGGGCGACAGATACGCAGTATTTT. Translating gives CASSARGGATDTQYF. The V gene is TRBV10-2, the J gene TRBJ2-3; 9 nucleotides line up with TRBD2. The J segment lost 3 bases and the V segment lost 4 bases, leaving 5 bases of the junction unmatched. The CDR3 runs 15 residues. The germline gives CDR1 WSHSY, CDR2 SAAADI.

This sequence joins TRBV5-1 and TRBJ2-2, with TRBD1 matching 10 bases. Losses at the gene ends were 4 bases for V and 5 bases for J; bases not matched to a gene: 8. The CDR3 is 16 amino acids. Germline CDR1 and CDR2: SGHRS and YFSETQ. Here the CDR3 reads CASSGGQGIGTGELFF. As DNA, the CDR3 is TGCGCCAGCAGCGGGGGACAGGGGATTGGTACCGGGGAGCTGTTTTTT. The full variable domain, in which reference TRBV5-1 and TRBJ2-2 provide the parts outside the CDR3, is KAGVTQTPRYLIKTRGQQVTLSCSPISGHRSVSWYQQTPGQGLQFLFEYFSETQRNKGNFPGRFSGRQFSNSRSEMNVSTLELGDSALYLCASSGGQGIGTGELFFGEGSRLTVL.

The CDR3 protein is CASRSTGGLYEQYF. Here the CDR3 DNA reads TGCGCCAGCAGATCGACAGGGGGTCTCTACGAGCAGTACTTC. The genes are TRBV5-1 and TRBJ2-7; 9 bases match TRBD1. The germline gives CDR1 SGHRS, CDR2 YFSETQ. V lost 5 bases, J lost 3 bases, and 6 bases stayed unmatched. The CDR3 covers 14 residues.

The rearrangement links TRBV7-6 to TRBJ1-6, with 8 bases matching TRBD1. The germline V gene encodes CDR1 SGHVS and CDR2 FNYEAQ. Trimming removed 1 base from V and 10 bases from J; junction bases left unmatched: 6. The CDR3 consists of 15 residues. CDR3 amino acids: CASSLVGTGGSPLHF. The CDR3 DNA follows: TGTGCCAGCAGCTTAGTTGGGACAGGCGGGTCACCCCTCCACTTT.

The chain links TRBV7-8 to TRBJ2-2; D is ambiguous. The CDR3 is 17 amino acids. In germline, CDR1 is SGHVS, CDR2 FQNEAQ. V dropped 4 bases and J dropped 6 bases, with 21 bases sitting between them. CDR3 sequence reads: CASSSRRLGLGAGELFF. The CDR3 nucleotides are TGTGCCAGCAGCTCCCGAAGGTTAGGGCTGGGTGCCGGGGAGCTGTTTTTT.

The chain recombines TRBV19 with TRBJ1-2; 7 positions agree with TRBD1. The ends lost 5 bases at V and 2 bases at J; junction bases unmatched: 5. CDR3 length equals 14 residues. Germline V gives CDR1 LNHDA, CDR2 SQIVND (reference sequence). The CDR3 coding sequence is TGTGCCAGTAGTGCCCAGACAGGGAACTATGGCTACACCTTC. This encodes CASSAQTGNYGYTF.

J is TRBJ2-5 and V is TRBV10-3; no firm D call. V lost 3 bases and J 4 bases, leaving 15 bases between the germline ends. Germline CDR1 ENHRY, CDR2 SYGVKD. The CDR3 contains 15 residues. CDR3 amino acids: CAISDGEWAGETQYF. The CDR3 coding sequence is TGTGCCATCAGTGATGGTGAGTGGGCCGGAGAGACCCAGTACTTC.

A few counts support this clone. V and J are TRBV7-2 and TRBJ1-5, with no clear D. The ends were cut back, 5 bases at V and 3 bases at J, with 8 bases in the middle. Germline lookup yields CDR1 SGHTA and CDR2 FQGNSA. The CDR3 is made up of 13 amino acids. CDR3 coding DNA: TGTGCCAGCAGCCCGAATACCAATCAGCCCCAGCATTTT. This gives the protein CASSPNTNQPQHF.

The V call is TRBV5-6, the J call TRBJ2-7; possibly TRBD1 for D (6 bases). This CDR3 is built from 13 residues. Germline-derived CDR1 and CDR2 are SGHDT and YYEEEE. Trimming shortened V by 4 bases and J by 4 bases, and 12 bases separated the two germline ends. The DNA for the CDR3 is TGTGCCAGCAGCCTGGACAGAGGATACGAGCAGTACTTC. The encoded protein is CASSLDRGYEQYF.

The CDR3 bases are TGCGCCAGCAGCCCTCTCCTGGGGGGAATCCGGGCGAACACTGAAGCTTTCTTT. Translating gives CASSPLLGGIRANTEAFF. The V and J genes are TRBV4-1 and TRBJ1-1; TRBD1 is a possible D gene (5 bases). This CDR3 is 18 amino acids long. V was clipped by 4 bases and J by 1 base, with 22 bases between them. Germline-derived CDR1 and CDR2 are MGHRA and YSYEKL.

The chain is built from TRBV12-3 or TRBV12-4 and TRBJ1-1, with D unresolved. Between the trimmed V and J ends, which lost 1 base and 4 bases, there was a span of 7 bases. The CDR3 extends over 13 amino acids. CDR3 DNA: TGTGCCAGCAGTTTAGGGGAGGTCACTGAAGCTTTCTTT. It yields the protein CASSLGEVTEAFF.

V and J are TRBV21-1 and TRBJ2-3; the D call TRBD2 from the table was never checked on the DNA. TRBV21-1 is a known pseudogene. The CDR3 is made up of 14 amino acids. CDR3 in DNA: TGTGCCAGCAGGGGACTCATTCACACAGATACGCAGTATTTT. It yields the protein CASRGLIHTDTQYF.